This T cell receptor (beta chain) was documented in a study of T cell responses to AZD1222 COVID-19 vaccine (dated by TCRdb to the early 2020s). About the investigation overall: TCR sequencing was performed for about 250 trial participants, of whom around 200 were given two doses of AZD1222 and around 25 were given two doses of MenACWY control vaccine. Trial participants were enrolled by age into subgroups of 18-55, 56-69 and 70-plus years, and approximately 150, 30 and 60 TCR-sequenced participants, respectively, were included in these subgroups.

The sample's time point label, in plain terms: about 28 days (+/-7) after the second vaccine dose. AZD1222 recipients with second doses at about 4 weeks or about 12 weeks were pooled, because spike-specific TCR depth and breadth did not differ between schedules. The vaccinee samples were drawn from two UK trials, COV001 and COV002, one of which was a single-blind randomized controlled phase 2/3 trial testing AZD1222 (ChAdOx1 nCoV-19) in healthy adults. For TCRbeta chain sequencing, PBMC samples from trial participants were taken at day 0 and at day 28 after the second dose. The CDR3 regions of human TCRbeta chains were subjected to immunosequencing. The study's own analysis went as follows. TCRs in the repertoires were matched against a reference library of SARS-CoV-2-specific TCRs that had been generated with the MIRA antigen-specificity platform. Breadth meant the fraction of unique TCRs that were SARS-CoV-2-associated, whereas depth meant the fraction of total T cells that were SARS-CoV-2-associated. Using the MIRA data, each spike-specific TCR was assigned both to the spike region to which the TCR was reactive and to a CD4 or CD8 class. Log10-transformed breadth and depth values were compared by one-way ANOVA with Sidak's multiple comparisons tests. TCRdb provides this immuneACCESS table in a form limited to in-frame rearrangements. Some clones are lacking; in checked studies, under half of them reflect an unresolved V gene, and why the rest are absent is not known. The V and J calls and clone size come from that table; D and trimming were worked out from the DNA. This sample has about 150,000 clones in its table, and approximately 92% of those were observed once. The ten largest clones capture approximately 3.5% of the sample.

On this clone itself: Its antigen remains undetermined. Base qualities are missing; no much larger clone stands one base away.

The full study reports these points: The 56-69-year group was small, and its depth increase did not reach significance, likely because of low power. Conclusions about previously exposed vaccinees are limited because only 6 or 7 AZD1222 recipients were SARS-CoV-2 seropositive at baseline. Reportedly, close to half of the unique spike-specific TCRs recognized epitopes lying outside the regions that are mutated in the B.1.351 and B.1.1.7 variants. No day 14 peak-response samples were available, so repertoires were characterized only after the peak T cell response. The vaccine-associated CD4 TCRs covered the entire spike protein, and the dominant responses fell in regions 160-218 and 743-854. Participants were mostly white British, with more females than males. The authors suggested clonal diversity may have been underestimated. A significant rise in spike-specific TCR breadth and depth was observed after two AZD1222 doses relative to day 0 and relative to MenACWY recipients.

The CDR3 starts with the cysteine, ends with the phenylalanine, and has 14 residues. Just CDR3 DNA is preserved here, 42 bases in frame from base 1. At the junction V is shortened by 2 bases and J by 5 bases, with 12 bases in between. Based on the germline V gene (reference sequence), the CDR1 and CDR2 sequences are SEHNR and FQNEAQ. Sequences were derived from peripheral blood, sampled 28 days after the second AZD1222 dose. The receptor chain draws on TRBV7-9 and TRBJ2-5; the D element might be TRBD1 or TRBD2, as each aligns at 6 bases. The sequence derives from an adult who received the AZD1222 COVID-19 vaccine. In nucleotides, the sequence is TGTGCCAGCAGCTTACTGGGGGGCCAGGAGACCCAGTACTTC. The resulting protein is CASSLLGGQETQYF.